This T cell receptor (beta chain) originates from a study of blood T cell repertoires in COVID-19. Study as a whole: Acute-phase and convalescent COVID-19 samples originated in the United States, Italy and Spain.

Assay: immunoSEQ multiplex PCR; the TCRdb copy retains only in-frame clones and omits some. The sample shows about 170,000 clones, 84% of them seen only once. The CDR3 extends over 15 amino acids. Looked up from germline, CDR1 is MGHRA and CDR2 is YSYEKL. With V trimmed by 0 bases and J by 5 bases, 5 bases remained unmatched. The sample taken for sequencing was peripheral blood. This chain links TRBV4-1 with TRBJ1-2; 8 nucleotides align to TRBD1. The source of this sequence is a woman between 70 and 85 years old with COVID-19, enrolled during active disease. This CDR3 reads CASSQEGGTGYGYTF. CDR3 in DNA: TGCGCCAGCAGCCAAGAAGGAGGGACAGGATATGGCTACACCTTC.